These T cell receptor beta chains were read from a single sample in a study of T-cell reconstitution after alpha-beta-depleted transplantation in children. TCRdb called the PCR reads again in MiXCR, with one record for every CDR3 protein. The sample consists of about 58,000 distinct CDR3 sequences, approximately 43% of them appearing once. Sample: PBMCs, mostly from graft donor cells, taken 360 days after TCRalphabeta/CD19-depleted stem cell transplant. The receptor set was obtained from a male patient younger than 18 who had a stem cell transplant for acute lymphoblastic leukemia, so the T cells may come from the graft donor. Each CDR3 is given with its conserved first and last residue. Fields, in order: clone size, J gene, D gene, V gene, CDR3 DNA, CDR3 protein. D genes are given only for firm matches. The size of a clone is reported for some rows only, either as once, few or many, or as a class for expanded clones.

>NA|TRBJ1-1|NA|TRBV9
TGTGCCAGCACCGCACTGGCCGGGGCCGACACTGAAGCTTTCTTT
CASTALAGADTEAFF
>NA|TRBJ2-7|TRBD2|TRBV10-3
TGTGCCAGTGCCAAAGGTTTGGCGGGAGGGAGCGAGCAGTACTTC
CASAKGLAGGSEQYF
>few|TRBJ2-3|TRBD2|TRBV20-1
TGCAGTGCGGCGGTTGTAGCGGGAACCACAGATACGCAGTATTTT
CSAAVVAGTTDTQYF
>NA|TRBJ2-3|NA|TRBV24-1
TGTGCCACCAGTGATACCCTATTGGATACGCAGTATTTT
CATSDTLLDTQYF
>NA|TRBJ1-2|NA|TRBV6-2/TRBV6-3
TGTGCCAGCAGTTACTCGCGCGACAGCCGAGGCTACACCTTC
CASSYSRDSRGYTF
>few|TRBJ2-5|NA|TRBV15
TGTGCCACCAGCAGAGATCTTTCGGGGCTGGAGACCCAGTACTTC
CATSRDLSGLETQYF
>NA|TRBJ2-7|NA|TRBV24-1
TGTGCCACCAGTGATACAGGGTACGAGCAGTACTTC
CATSDTGYEQYF
>NA|TRBJ2-5|TRBD2|TRBV28
TGTGCCAGCAGTTCCCCACCTAGCGGGTACCAAGAGACCCAGTACTTC
CASSSPPSGYQETQYF
>NA|TRBJ2-1|NA|TRBV4-2
TGTGCCAGCAGCCAAGAGGGCAGGGTAGGCAATGAGCAGTTCTTC
CASSQEGRVGNEQFF
>once|TRBJ2-3|TRBD2|TRBV7-3
TGTGCCAGTAGCTCTCAGGGACTAGCGGGGGGAAGAGATACGCAGTATTTT
CASSSQGLAGGRDTQYF
>once|TRBJ2-7|NA|TRBV20-1
TGCAGTGCTAGGCCCCGCAAGGGGACCGGCGAGCAGTACTTC
CSARPRKGTGEQYF
>NA|TRBJ2-1|NA|TRBV7-9
TGTGCCAGCAAGGGAACAGATCCCTACAATGAGCAGTTCTTC
CASKGTDPYNEQFF
>NA|TRBJ1-1|NA|TRBV6-2/TRBV6-3
TGTGCCAGCAGTTACGGGCCCGGGGTAACTGAAGCTTTCTTT
CASSYGPGVTEAFF
>few|TRBJ2-3|NA|TRBV2
TGTGCCAGCAGTCCCTCTAGACAGACCGGGGATACGCAGTATTTT
CASSPSRQTGDTQYF
>NA|TRBJ1-2|TRBD1|TRBV4-3
TGCGCCAGCAGCCGCGCGCACAGGGGTTTAATGGGCTACACCTTC
CASSRAHRGLMGYTF
>few|TRBJ2-3|NA|TRBV5-1
TGCGCCAGCAGCTTACCTAGCCGGAGCACAGATACGCAGTATTTT
CASSLPSRSTDTQYF
>NA|TRBJ2-2|TRBD2|TRBV7-2
TGTGCCAGCAGCTTAGGTCTAGCGGGAGTCGTCGGGGAGCTGTTTTTT
CASSLGLAGVVGELFF
>once|TRBJ2-7|TRBD1|TRBV7-9
TGTGCCAGCAGCCCCCGGGACAGGGGAGCCTACGAGCAGTACTTC
CASSPRDRGAYEQYF
>NA|TRBJ1-3|TRBD1|TRBV6-5
TGTGCCAGCAGTTATCCCAAGACAGGGACGACTGGAAACACCATATATTTT
CASSYPKTGTTGNTIYF
>NA|TRBJ2-7|NA|TRBV12-3/TRBV12-4
TGTGCCAGCAGTTTGGGCAGGCCCCAAGCAGGGGAGCAGTACTTC
CASSLGRPQAGEQYF
>NA|TRBJ2-3|NA|TRBV12-3/TRBV12-4
TGTGCCAGCAGTCCGCGGGACTCGAGTCGCACAGATACGCAGTATTTT
CASSPRDSSRTDTQYF
>NA|TRBJ2-5|NA|TRBV9
TGTGCCAGCAGCGTACAGGGCCTTAGAGAGACCCAGTACTTC
CASSVQGLRETQYF
>few|TRBJ2-3|TRBD1|TRBV5-4
TGTGCCAGCAGCTACCAGGGGGCTGGCACAGATACGCAGTATTTT
CASSYQGAGTDTQYF
>NA|TRBJ2-5|NA|TRBV5-8
TGTGCCAGCAGCCCCGGCGTGGAGACCCAGTACTTC
CASSPGVETQYF
>few|TRBJ2-3|TRBD2|TRBV5-6
TGTGCCAGCAGCTTCGCACGACTAGCGGGATACACAGATACGCAGTATTTT
CASSFARLAGYTDTQYF
>few|TRBJ1-5|TRBD1|TRBV15
TGTGCCACCAGCAGAGACTTGACAGGGACCGGTCAGCCCCAGCATTTT
CATSRDLTGTGQPQHF
>NA|TRBJ2-3|NA|TRBV28
TGTGCCAGCAGTTTTTTACAGCTAGATACGCAGTATTTT
CASSFLQLDTQYF
>few|TRBJ2-3|NA|TRBV7-9
TGTGCCAGCAGCTTAGAGTCCCTTACGCAGTATTTT
CASSLESLTQYF
>few|TRBJ2-1|NA|TRBV7-3
TGTGCCAGCAGCGCCCTCCATTACAATGAGCAGTTCTTC
CASSALHYNEQFF
>NA|TRBJ1-1|NA|TRBV6-1
TGTGCCAGCAGTGAAGCAGGCCCTGGAAGCACTGAAGCTTTCTTT
CASSEAGPGSTEAFF
>NA|TRBJ1-5|TRBD1|TRBV20-1
TGCAGTGCTACCGGGACAGGGCTCGGTGGGAATCAGCCCCAGCATTTT
CSATGTGLGGNQPQHF
>NA|TRBJ2-3|NA|TRBV7-8
TGTGCCAGCAGCTTTCCTCAGGCGGATACGCAGTATTTT
CASSFPQADTQYF
>few|TRBJ2-7|NA|TRBV20-1
TGCAGTGCTAGGGGGACGGATTCCTACGAGCAGTACTTC
CSARGTDSYEQYF
>few|TRBJ2-3|TRBD2|TRBV12-3/TRBV12-4
TGTGCCAGCAGTTTCGGGACTAGCGAGAGCACAGATACGCAGTATTTT
CASSFGTSESTDTQYF
>many|TRBJ2-7|TRBD2|TRBV6-1
TGTGCCAGCAGACCAAAAGCGGGACTAGTGGTTGGCGAGCAGTACTTC
CASRPKAGLVVGEQYF
>NA|TRBJ2-2|TRBD1|TRBV29-1
TGCAGCGTTGAAGTGTGGAAGGGGGCTTCCACCGGGGAGCTGTTTTTT
CSVEVWKGASTGELFF
>NA|TRBJ2-7|NA|TRBV12-3/TRBV12-4
TGTGCCAGCAGTTTAGTTGATGGGTACGAGCAGTACTTC
CASSLVDGYEQYF
>many|TRBJ2-7|NA|TRBV12-3/TRBV12-4
TGTGCCAGCAGTTCGGGGGCTCCCTACGAGCAGTACTTC
CASSSGAPYEQYF
>NA|TRBJ2-7|TRBD2|TRBV20-1
TGCAGTGCTAGAGACGGGACTAGCAGCTACGAGCAGTACTTC
CSARDGTSSYEQYF
>many|TRBJ2-1|TRBD2|TRBV3-1
TGTGCCAGCAGCCAAGTTGGCGGGAGGGATGAGCAGTTCTTC
CASSQVGGRDEQFF
>NA|TRBJ1-1|NA|TRBV29-1
TGCAGCGTCGAGGACGGGAACACTGAAGCTTTCTTT
CSVEDGNTEAFF
>NA|TRBJ2-7|TRBD1|TRBV4-2
TGTGCCAGCAGCCTCTCGACAGGGAATTACGAGCAGTACTTC
CASSLSTGNYEQYF
>once|TRBJ2-1|TRBD2|TRBV29-1
TGCAGCGTTGAACCGGGACTAGCGGGAGAGCAGTTCTTC
CSVEPGLAGEQFF
>NA|TRBJ2-5|NA|TRBV6-1
TGTGCCAGCAGTGAAGACACGCCCCATCATCAAGAGACCCAGTACTTC
CASSEDTPHHQETQYF
>NA|TRBJ2-3|NA|TRBV7-2
TGTGCCACCTCCCGATTCACAGATACGCAGTATTTT
CATSRFTDTQYF
>NA|TRBJ2-7|TRBD1|TRBV5-6
TGTGCCAGCAGCTTGTGGGACAGCCCCTCTCCCTACGAGCAGTACTTC
CASSLWDSPSPYEQYF
>NA|TRBJ1-1|NA|TRBV12-3/TRBV12-4
TGTGCCACCAGTTGGAGCACTGAAGCTTTCTTT
CATSWSTEAFF
>NA|TRBJ2-3|TRBD2|TRBV7-3
TGTGCCAGCAACTATAGCGGGGCGGGAAGTGGACATACGCAGTATTTT
CASNYSGAGSGHTQYF
>NA|TRBJ2-3|NA|TRBV20-1
TGCAGTTCAAAGACCGGGGACGTCCGCACAGATACGCAGTATTTT
CSSKTGDVRTDTQYF
>NA|TRBJ2-3|NA|TRBV11-2
TGTGCCAGCAGCGACCAGGGGGATACGCAGTATTTT
CASSDQGDTQYF